The 17 T cell receptor beta chains below all came from one sample that was sequenced in a study of blood T cell repertoires in COVID-19. Data came from immunoSEQ multiplex PCR; TCRdb stores just in-frame clones and leaves some out. This table holds 130,000 or so clones, around four fifths found once. Sequencing was carried out using peripheral blood. The receptors were sampled from a human donor in a cohort sampled during active COVID-19.

The gene calls are TRBV13 and TRBJ1-3; a weak D match, TRBD1 (5 bases). The germline V gene has CDR1 PRHDT and CDR2 FYEKMQ (reference sequence). This CDR3 contains 15 residues. V lost 4 bases, J lost 3 bases, and 13 bases lay in between. This chain's CDR3 is CASSSIQGYGNTIYF. The CDR3 bases are TGTGCCAGCAGCTCCATCCAGGGTTATGGAAACACCATATATTTT. Together with reference TRBV13 and TRBJ1-3, the CDR3 gives the full variable domain: AAGVIQSPRHLIKEKRETATLKCYPIPRHDTVYWYQQGPGQDPQFLISFYEKMQSDKGSIPDRFSAQQFSDYHSELNMSSLELGDSALYFCASSSIQGYGNTIYFGEGSWLTVV.

This clone appeared a single time. V gene TRBV28 combines with J gene TRBJ1-4; a possible D gene is TRBD1 (6 bases). V was trimmed by 6 bases and J by 8 bases, leaving 10 bases between them. Germline V CDR1 and CDR2: MDHEN, SYDVKM. This CDR3 is built from 12 residues. The CDR3 DNA reads TGTGCCAGCAGCCACGACAGGGAAAAACTGTTTTTT. This translates into CASSHDREKLFF.

The rearrangement joins TRBV6-2 or TRBV6-3 to TRBJ2-2, with 8 positions matching TRBD2. V shed 2 bases and J 0 bases; nucleotides not matched to a gene: 2. Germline values: CDR1 MNHEY, CDR2 SVGEGT. The CDR3 loop spans 16 amino acids. This CDR3 reads CASSYGTRTNTGELFF. CDR3 DNA: TGTGCCAGCAGTTACGGGACTAGAACGAACACCGGGGAGCTGTTTTTT.

This sequence joins TRBV4-2 and TRBJ2-1; 8 bases are shared with TRBD2. The CDR3 is 14 residues long. Looked up from germline, CDR1 is LGHNA and CDR2 is YNFKEQ. Trimming cost V 1 base and J 8 bases; bases outside gene matches: 4. The CDR3 DNA is TGTGCCAGCAGCCAAGCGGGGGGGCGGGATGAGCAGTTCTTC. This translates into CASSQAGGRDEQFF.

The J gene is TRBJ1-1, the V gene TRBV27, with 9 bases matching TRBD1. Germline CDR1 reads MNHEY; CDR2 reads SMNVEV (reference sequence). The length of the CDR3 is 14 residues. V shed 3 bases and J 3 bases; nucleotides not matched to a gene: 2. CDR3 in amino acids: CASSFRDRDTEAFF. In nucleotides, the CDR3 is TGTGCCAGCAGTTTCAGGGACAGGGACACTGAAGCTTTCTTT.

The chain uses TRBV5-4 and TRBJ2-1, with 13 positions matching TRBD2. Germline assignment: CDR1 SGHNT and CDR2 YYREEE (reference sequence). With V trimmed by 4 bases and J by 6 bases, 13 bases remained unmatched. The length of the CDR3 is 18 residues. This CDR3 is CASSPGTSGIGLFNEQFF. CDR3 in DNA: TGTGCCAGCAGCCCCGGGACTAGCGGGATCGGTCTTTTCAATGAGCAGTTCTTC.

The chain uses TRBV6-5 and TRBJ1-6; D call uncertain. Looked up from germline, CDR1 is MNHEY and CDR2 is SVGAGI. V was shortened by 6 bases and J by 10 bases, with 13 bases between the two germline ends. CDR3 length: 13 amino acids. CDR3 nucleotides: TGTGCCAGCAGCCGCGGACCGGGGTCACCCCTCCACTTT. This gives the protein CASSRGPGSPLHF.

This clone has just one count. CDR3 nucleotide sequence: TGTGCCACCAGCAGAGATATGGGGACCCCGGGAGGTAACTATGGCTACACCTTC. Translated, it gives CATSRDMGTPGGNYGYTF. The chain recombines TRBV15 with TRBJ1-2; maybe TRBD1 (5 bases). Germline assignment: CDR1 LNHNV and CDR2 YYDKDF (reference sequence). This CDR3 has 18 amino acids. Trimming shortened V by 0 bases and J by 1 base, and 18 bases separated the two germline ends.

Regarding this clone: Other nucleotide sequences from this sample produce the same CDR3. This rearrangement joins TRBV2 to TRBJ1-5; 7 bases are a match to TRBD1. The trim removed 3 bases at V and 1 base at J, leaving 12 bases unmatched. The germline CDR1 and CDR2 sequences are SNHLY and FYNNEI. This CDR3 has 18 residues. CDR3 bases: TGTGCCAGCAGTGATATCGGGCAGGGGGTGGGGAGCAATCAGCCCCAGCATTTT. Residues: CASSDIGQGVGSNQPQHF.

The chain joins TRBV30 to TRBJ1-2; D remains ambiguous. CDR3 length equals 12 residues. The V gene's germline CDR1 is GTSNPN and CDR2 SVGIG (reference sequence). The germline V and J ends were trimmed by 4 bases and 8 bases, with 14 bases remaining between them. CDR3 in amino acids: CAWTRSTGGYTF. The CDR3 DNA is TGTGCCTGGACGCGCTCTACGGGGGGCTACACCTTC.

The V gene is TRBV7-3, the J gene TRBJ1-6; D perhaps matches TRBD1 (6 bases). The CDR3 runs to 15 residues. Germline CDR1 is SGHTA and CDR2 is FQGTGA. V was cut by 5 bases and J by 7 bases, with 15 bases left in between. CDR3 coding DNA: TGTGCCAGCAGCACACCGGGGGGCGCGAATTCACCCCTCCACTTT. Translated: CASSTPGGANSPLHF.

V is TRBV5-1 and J is TRBJ2-7; 8 nucleotides agree with TRBD1. This CDR3 contains 14 residues. V was clipped by 5 bases and J by 2 bases; unmatched bases: 6. Germline V gene data show CDR1 as SGHRS and CDR2 as YFSETQ. The CDR3 region has the DNA TGCGCCAGCAGGGTGGGGACAGGCGCCTACGAGCAGTACTTC. It encodes CASRVGTGAYEQYF. Combining the CDR3 with reference TRBV5-1 and TRBJ2-7 gives the whole variable domain KAGVTQTPRYLIKTRGQQVTLSCSPISGHRSVSWYQQTPGQGLQFLFEYFSETQRNKGNFPGRFSGRQFSNSRSEMNVSTLELGDSALYLCASRVGTGAYEQYFGPGTRLTVT.

The rearrangement links TRBV18 to TRBJ2-5; TRBD2 is a possible D gene (6 bases). The V and J ends lost 4 bases and 6 bases respectively, with 12 bases between them. The CDR3 consists of 13 residues. Per the germline V gene, CDR1 is KGHSH and CDR2 is LQKENI. The CDR3 bases are TGTGCCAGCTCACAAGAACGGGAGAAGACCCAGTACTTC. It is translated as CASSQEREKTQYF.

The V call is TRBV27, the J call TRBJ1-1, with D tentatively TRBD1 (6 bases). The germline gives CDR1 MNHEY, CDR2 SMNVEV (reference sequence). This CDR3 is built from 13 residues. Trimming stripped 3 bases from V and 5 bases from J, with 10 bases between. In nucleotides, the CDR3 is TGTGCCAGCAGTTTGGCAGGGGTGACTGAAGCTTTCTTT. This sequence encodes CASSLAGVTEAFF.

The CDR3 protein is CASSLRSQGVSYEQYF. DNA for the CDR3: TGTGCCAGCAGCTTGAGGTCCCAAGGGGTTTCCTACGAGCAGTACTTC. The chain employs TRBV7-2 and TRBJ2-7; possibly TRBD1 for D (5 bases). V was pared by 3 bases and J by 1 base, with 16 bases between. Germline V gene lookup returns CDR1 SGHTA and CDR2 FQGNSA. The CDR3 covers 16 residues.

This chain joins TRBV4-1 and TRBJ2-1; D might be TRBD1 (5 bases). Germline CDR1 reads MGHRA; CDR2 reads YSYEKL. V gave up 0 bases and J gave up 12 bases, with 9 bases separating them. This CDR3 is built from 12 residues. The CDR3 DNA reads TGCGCCAGCAGCCAAGAGGGGCAGGGGCAGTTCTTC. This encodes CASSQEGQGQFF.

The chain joins TRBV28 to TRBJ1-1; D ambiguous. This CDR3 is 14 amino acids long. The germline V gene encodes CDR1 MDHEN and CDR2 SYDVKM. V gave up 7 bases and J gave up 2 bases, with 14 bases separating them. CDR3 DNA sequence: TGTGCCAGCAATTTTGTCACTTTAAACACTGAAGCTTTCTTT. This translates into CASNFVTLNTEAFF.